The 17 T cell receptor beta chains below come from one sample, sequenced in a study of control samples from healthy donors and cancer patients. Data came from immunoSEQ multiplex PCR; TCRdb stores just in-frame clones and leaves some out. Its table records fewer than 250,000 clones. The sample consisted of blood. The source of these receptors is a woman in her twenties or thirties in good health.

V usage is TRBV27 and J usage is TRBJ2-1; TRBD2 agrees at 10 bases. The CDR3 is 15 residues long. The V and J ends lost 7 bases and 5 bases, in that order; junction bases with no gene match: 8. Per the germline V gene, CDR1 is MNHEY and CDR2 is SMNVEV (reference sequence). In nucleotides, the CDR3 is TGTGCCAGCACCGCTCTAGCGGGGGATCACAATGAGCAGTTCTTC. Residues: CASTALAGDHNEQFF.

The chain is built from TRBV5-1 and TRBJ1-1; possibly TRBD1 for D (5 bases). Trimming removed 0 bases from V and 11 bases from J, with 14 bases in between. From germline, CDR1 is SGHRS and CDR2 YFSETQ. CDR3 size: 13 residues. The CDR3 DNA sequence: TGCGCCAGCAGCTTGGACGGGGGTTTCCGGGCTTTCTTT. It translates to CASSLDGGFRAFF.

The genes are TRBV15 and TRBJ2-2, with 12 bases lining up with TRBD2. The germline V gene has CDR1 LNHNV and CDR2 YYDKDF (reference sequence). The CDR3 length is 20 residues. The V and J ends lost 3 bases and 0 bases, in that order; junction bases with no gene match: 11. The CDR3 DNA reads TGTGCCACCAGCAGTCTGATCGGGACTAGCGGGCGTGCGAACACCGGGGAGCTGTTTTTT. It translates to CATSSLIGTSGRANTGELFF. The whole variable domain, remainder taken from reference TRBV15 and TRBJ2-2, is DAMVIQNPRYQVTQFGKPVTLSCSQTLNHNVMYWYQQKSSQAPKLLFHYYDKDFNNEADTPDNFQSRRPNTSFCFLDIRSPGLGDTAMYLCATSSLIGTSGRANTGELFFGEGSRLTVL.

This rearrangement joins TRBV5-1 to TRBJ2-2, with D perhaps TRBD1 (7 bases). CDR1 SGHRS and CDR2 YFSETQ come from the germline V gene. This CDR3 contains 15 residues. Trimming took 6 bases from V and 6 from J, leaving 18 bases between them. CDR3 protein: CASTPPGRGAGELFF. The DNA of the CDR3 is TGCGCCAGCACACCTCCCGGCAGGGGGGCCGGGGAGCTGTTTTTT.

The chain has TRBV6-5 and TRBJ1-4; D perhaps matches TRBD1 (6 bases). The CDR3 covers 14 residues. Per germline, CDR1 MNHEY and CDR2 SVGAGI. Deletions cut 5 bases from V and 8 bases from J, with 15 bases between. CDR3 in DNA: TGTGCCAGCAGTAACACAGGGAATGGCGAAAAACTGTTTTTT. Its protein is CASSNTGNGEKLFF.

The chain carries TRBV28 and TRBJ1-6; D possibly corresponds to TRBD1 (5 bases). Germline-derived CDR1 and CDR2 are MDHEN and SYDVKM. Trimming removed 7 bases from V and 12 bases from J, with 10 bases in between. CDR3 size: 11 residues. The CDR3, as DNA: TGTGCCAGCACGTGGCAGGGACCCCTCCACTTT. Translated, it gives CASTWQGPLHF.

The chain employs TRBV10-1 and TRBJ2-7; D not certain. Trimming left V 0 bases short and J 0 bases short, with 6 bases between. CDR1 WNHNN and CDR2 SYGVQD come from the germline V gene (reference sequence). This CDR3 comprises 14 residues. CDR3 protein: CASSESRSSYEQYF. CDR3 nucleotides: TGCGCCAGCAGTGAGTCGCGCAGCTCCTACGAGCAGTACTTC.

The chain is built from TRBV4-1 and TRBJ2-7, with D tentatively TRBD1 (5 bases). V lost 1 base, J lost 0 bases, and 13 bases lay in between. Germline V lookup: CDR1 MGHRA, CDR2 YSYEKL. The CDR3 is made up of 16 amino acids. The CDR3 here is CASSQAFAGSSYEQYF. In nucleotides, the CDR3 is TGCGCCAGCAGCCAAGCCTTCGCAGGGTCCTCCTACGAGCAGTACTTC.

The CDR3 reads CASSPGRGNQPQHF. Here the CDR3 DNA reads TGTGCCAGCAGCCCCGGACGCGGGAATCAGCCCCAGCATTTT. The chain employs TRBV5-6 and TRBJ1-5, with D hard to call. V gave up 4 bases and J gave up 4 bases, with 12 bases separating them. Germline CDR1 reads SGHDT; CDR2 reads YYEEEE. The CDR3 spans 14 residues. Supplemented by reference TRBV5-6 and TRBJ1-5, the full variable domain reads DAGVTQSPTHLIKTRGQQVTLRCSPKSGHDTVSWYQQALGQGPQFIFQYYEEEERQRGNFPDRFSGHQFPNYSSELNVNALLLGDSALYLCASSPGRGNQPQHFGDGTRLSIL.

The chain joins TRBV19 to TRBJ2-7; unclear D gene. Trimming removed 1 base at V and 2 bases at J, with 12 bases between. Germline lookup yields CDR1 LNHDA and CDR2 SQIVND (reference sequence). The CDR3 has 15 amino acids. CDR3 protein: CASSIGSEHTYEQYF. CDR3 bases: TGTGCCAGTAGTATAGGGTCAGAGCACACCTACGAGCAGTACTTC.

This chain connects TRBV28 to TRBJ2-5, with a tentative D call TRBD1 (6 bases). The length of the CDR3 is 15 residues. Germline V lookup: CDR1 MDHEN, CDR2 SYDVKM. Trimming took off 6 bases at V and 2 bases at J, with 16 bases between the two ends. CDR3 in DNA: TGTGCCAGCAGAACAGGGATGAGGGCTCAAGAGACCCAGTACTTC. Translated, it gives CASRTGMRAQETQYF.

The genes are TRBV14 and TRBJ2-7, with D possibly TRBD2 on 5 matching bases. CDR1 is SGHDN, CDR2 FVKESK, per germline. The CDR3 spans 14 residues. The germline V and J ends were trimmed by 1 base and 6 bases, with 13 bases remaining between them. The CDR3 coding sequence is TGTGCCAGCAGCCAAGGTGGGAGCCCGCGCGAGCAGTACTTC. Translation: CASSQGGSPREQYF.

V and J are TRBV5-1 and TRBJ2-7; TRBD1 aligns across 9 bases. With 3 bases clipped from V and 2 bases from J, the junction kept 9 bases outside the gene matches. There are 16 residues in the CDR3. Germline CDR1 SGHRS, CDR2 YFSETQ. CDR3 sequence: CASSSGSGTGTYEQYF. CDR3 DNA: TGCGCCAGCAGCTCGGGCTCCGGGACAGGGACCTACGAGCAGTACTTC.

The chain couples TRBV7-6 to TRBJ1-1; 8 positions match TRBD1. The germline CDR1 and CDR2 sequences are SGHVS and FNYEAQ. The trim removed 6 bases at V and 1 base at J, leaving 4 bases unmatched. The CDR3 runs to 14 residues. CDR3 coding DNA: TGTGCCAGCAGAAGGACAGGGCAGAACACTGAAGCTTTCTTT. This gives the protein CASRRTGQNTEAFF.

The genes are TRBV9 and TRBJ2-7, with 9 positions matching TRBD1. The germline CDR1 and CDR2 sequences are SGDLS and YYNGEE. The V and J ends lost 0 bases and 2 bases, in that order; junction bases with no gene match: 6. The CDR3 length is 16 residues. CDR3 in amino acids: CASSVASRQGAYEQYF. The CDR3 bases are TGTGCCAGCAGCGTAGCGTCGCGACAGGGGGCCTACGAGCAGTACTTC.

CDR3 in DNA: TGTGCCAGCAGCTGGGGACTAGCGGGGGACGTTAACACAGATACGCAGTATTTT. As protein: CASSWGLAGDVNTDTQYF. The chain is built from TRBV6-2 or TRBV6-3 and TRBJ2-3, with 14 bases identical to TRBD2. CDR1 and CDR2 from the germline V gene are MNHEY and SVGEGT. The CDR3 is 18 amino acids. V lost 6 bases, J lost 2 bases, and 10 bases stayed unmatched.

V and J are TRBV11-2 and TRBJ2-1, with a possible D match to TRBD1 (6 bases). Trimming removed 3 bases at V and 4 bases at J, with 10 bases between. Germline values: CDR1 SGHAT, CDR2 FQNNGV. CDR3 length equals 14 residues. Written as DNA, the CDR3 is TGTGCCAGCAGCTTCAGGGGCCAGTACAATGAGCAGTTCTTC. Translated: CASSFRGQYNEQFF.